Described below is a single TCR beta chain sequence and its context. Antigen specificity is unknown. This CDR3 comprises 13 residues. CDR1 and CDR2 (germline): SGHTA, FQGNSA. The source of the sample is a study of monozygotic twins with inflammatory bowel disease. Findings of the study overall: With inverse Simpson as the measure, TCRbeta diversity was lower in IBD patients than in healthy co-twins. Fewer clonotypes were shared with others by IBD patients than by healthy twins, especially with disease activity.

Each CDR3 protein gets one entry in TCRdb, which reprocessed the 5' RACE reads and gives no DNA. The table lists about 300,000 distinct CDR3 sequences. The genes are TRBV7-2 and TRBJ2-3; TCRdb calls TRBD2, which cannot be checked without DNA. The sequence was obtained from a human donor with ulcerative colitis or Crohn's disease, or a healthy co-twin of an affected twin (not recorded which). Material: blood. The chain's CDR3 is CASSGGRADTQYF.